The following is a T cell receptor (beta chain) sequence with its context. The data derive from a study of T cells after posttransplantation cyclophosphamide. The CDR3 length is 16 residues. The germline V gene has CDR1 KGHSH and CDR2 LQKENI. With V trimmed by 0 bases and J by 0 bases, 3 bases remained unmatched. Sequencing used immunoSEQ multiplex PCR; TCRdb keeps in-frame clones, though not all of them. The sample yields some 13,000 clones, roughly 72% seen once. Peripheral blood was collected from the related graft donor on the marrow donation day. V usage is TRBV18 and J usage is TRBJ1-1; 8 nucleotides align to TRBD1. Source material: memory CD4+ T cells sorted from PBMCs. This clonotype was obtained from a man aged 50 to 59. CDR3 nucleotides: TGTGCCAGCTCACCACCTTCGGACAGGGTGAACACTGAAGCTTTCTTT. It codes for CASSPPSDRVNTEAFF. The entire variable domain, with the rest obtained from reference TRBV18 and TRBJ1-1, is as follows: NAGVMQNPRHLVRRRGQEARLRCSPMKGHSHVYWYRQLPEEGLKFMVYLQKENIIDESGMPKERFSAEFPKEGPSILRIQQVVRGDSAAYFCASSPPSDRVNTEAFFGQGTRLTVV.